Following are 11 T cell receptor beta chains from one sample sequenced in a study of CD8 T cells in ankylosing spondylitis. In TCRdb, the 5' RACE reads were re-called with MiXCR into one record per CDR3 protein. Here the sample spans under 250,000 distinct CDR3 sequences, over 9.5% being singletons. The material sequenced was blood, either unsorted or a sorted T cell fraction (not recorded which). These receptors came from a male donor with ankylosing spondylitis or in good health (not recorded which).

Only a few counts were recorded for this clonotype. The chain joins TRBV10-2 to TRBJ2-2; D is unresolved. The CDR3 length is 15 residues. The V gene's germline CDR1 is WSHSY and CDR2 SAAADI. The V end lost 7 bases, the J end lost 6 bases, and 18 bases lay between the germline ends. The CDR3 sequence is CASTVDVAGSGELFF. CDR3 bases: TGCGCCAGCACCGTAGACGTAGCAGGCTCCGGGGAGCTGTTTTTT.

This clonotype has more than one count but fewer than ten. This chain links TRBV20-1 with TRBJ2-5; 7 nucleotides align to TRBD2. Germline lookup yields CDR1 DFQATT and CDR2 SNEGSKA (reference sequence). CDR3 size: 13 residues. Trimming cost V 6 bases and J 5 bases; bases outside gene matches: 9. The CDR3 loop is CSAKEGLGETQYF. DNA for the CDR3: TGCAGTGCCAAAGAAGGACTAGGGGAGACCCAGTACTTC.

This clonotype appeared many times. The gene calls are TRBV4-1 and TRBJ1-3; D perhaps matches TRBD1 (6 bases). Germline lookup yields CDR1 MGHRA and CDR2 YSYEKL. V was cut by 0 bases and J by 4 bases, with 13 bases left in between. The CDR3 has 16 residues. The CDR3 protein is CASSQEGGASGNTIYF. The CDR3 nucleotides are TGCGCCAGCAGCCAAGAGGGGGGCGCCTCCGGAAACACCATATATTTT.

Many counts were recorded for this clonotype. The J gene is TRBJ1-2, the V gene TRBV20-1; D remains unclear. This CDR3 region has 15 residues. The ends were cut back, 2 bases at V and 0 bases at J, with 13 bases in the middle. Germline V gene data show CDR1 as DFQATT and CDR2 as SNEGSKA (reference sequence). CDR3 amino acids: CSARRALEANYGYTF. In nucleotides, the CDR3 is TGCAGTGCTAGAAGGGCATTGGAAGCTAACTATGGCTACACCTTC.

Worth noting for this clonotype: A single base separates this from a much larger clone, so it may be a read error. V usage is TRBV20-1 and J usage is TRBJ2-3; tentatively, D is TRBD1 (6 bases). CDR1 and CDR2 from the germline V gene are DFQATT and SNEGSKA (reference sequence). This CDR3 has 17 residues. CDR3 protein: CCASSDRTLLHTDTQYF. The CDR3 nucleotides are TGCTGTGCTAGCAGTGACAGGACCCTACTCCACACAGATACGCAGTATTTT.

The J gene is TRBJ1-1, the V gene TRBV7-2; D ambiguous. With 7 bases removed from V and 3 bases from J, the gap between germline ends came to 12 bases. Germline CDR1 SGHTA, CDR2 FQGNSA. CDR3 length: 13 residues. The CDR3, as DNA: TGTGCCAGCAAACCCCTGGGGTACACTGAAGCTTTCTTT. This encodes CASKPLGYTEAFF. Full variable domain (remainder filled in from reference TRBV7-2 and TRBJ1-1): GAGVSQSPSNKVTEKGKDVELRCDPISGHTALYWYRQSLGQGLEFLIYFQGNSAPDKSGLPSDRFSAERTGGSVSTLTIQRTQQEDSAVYLCASKPLGYTEAFFGQGTRLTVV.

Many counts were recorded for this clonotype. As DNA, the CDR3 is TGTGCCAGCAGCTTTTGGTCCTCGGGGGCCAACGTCCTGACTTTC. This translates into CASSFWSSGANVLTF. The chain carries TRBV5-6 and TRBJ2-6; D unresolved. V lost 2 bases to trimming and J lost 4 bases, with 10 bases between them. The V gene's germline CDR1 is SGHDT and CDR2 YYEEEE. This CDR3 has 15 residues.

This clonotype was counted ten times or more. CDR3 in DNA: TGCGCCAGCAGCTCTTTCGGGACTCCCTTAAGTGAGCAGTTCTTC. Amino acid sequence: CASSSFGTPLSEQFF. The chain has TRBV5-1 and TRBJ2-1, with D tentatively TRBD2 (6 bases). There are 15 residues in the CDR3. Germline lookup yields CDR1 SGHRS and CDR2 YFSETQ. V was trimmed by 3 bases and J by 9 bases, leaving 19 bases between them.

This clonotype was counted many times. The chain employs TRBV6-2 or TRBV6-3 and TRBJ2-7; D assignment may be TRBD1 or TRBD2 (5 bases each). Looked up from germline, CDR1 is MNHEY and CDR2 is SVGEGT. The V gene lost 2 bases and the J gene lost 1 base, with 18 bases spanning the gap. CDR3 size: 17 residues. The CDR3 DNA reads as TGTGCCAGCAGTTACCTAATCGCCGGGACGCCGTCCTACGAGCAGTACTTC. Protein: CASSYLIAGTPSYEQYF.

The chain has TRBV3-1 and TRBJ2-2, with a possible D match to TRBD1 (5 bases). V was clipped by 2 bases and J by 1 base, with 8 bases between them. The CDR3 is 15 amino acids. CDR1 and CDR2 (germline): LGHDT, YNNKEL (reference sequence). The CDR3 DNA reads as TGTGCCAGCAGCCAAACGACAGTGAACACCGGGGAGCTGTTTTTT. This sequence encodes CASSQTTVNTGELFF.

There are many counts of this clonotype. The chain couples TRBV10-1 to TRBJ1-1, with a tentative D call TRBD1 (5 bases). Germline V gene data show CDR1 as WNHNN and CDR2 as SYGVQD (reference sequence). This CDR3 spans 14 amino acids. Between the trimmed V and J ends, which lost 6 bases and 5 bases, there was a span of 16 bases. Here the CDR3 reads CASSHLTEGTEAFF. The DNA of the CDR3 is TGCGCCAGCAGCCATTTGACAGAAGGGACTGAAGCTTTCTTT.